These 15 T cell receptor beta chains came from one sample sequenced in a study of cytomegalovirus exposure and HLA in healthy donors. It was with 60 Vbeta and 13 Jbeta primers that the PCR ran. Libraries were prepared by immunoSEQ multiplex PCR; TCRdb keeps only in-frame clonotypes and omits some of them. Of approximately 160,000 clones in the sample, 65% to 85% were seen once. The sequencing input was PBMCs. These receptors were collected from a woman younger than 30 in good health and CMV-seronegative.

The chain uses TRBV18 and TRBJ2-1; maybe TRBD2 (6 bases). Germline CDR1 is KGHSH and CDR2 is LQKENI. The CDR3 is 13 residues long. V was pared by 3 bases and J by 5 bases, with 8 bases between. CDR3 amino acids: CASSPGLDNEQFF. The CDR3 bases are TGTGCCAGCTCACCGGGACTTGACAATGAGCAGTTCTTC.

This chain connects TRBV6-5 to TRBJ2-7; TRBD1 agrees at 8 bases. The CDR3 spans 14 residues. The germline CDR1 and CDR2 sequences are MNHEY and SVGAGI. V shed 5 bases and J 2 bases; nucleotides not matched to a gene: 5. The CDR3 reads CASSEYRGAYEQYF. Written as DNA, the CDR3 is TGTGCCAGCAGTGAGTACAGGGGGGCCTACGAGCAGTACTTC.

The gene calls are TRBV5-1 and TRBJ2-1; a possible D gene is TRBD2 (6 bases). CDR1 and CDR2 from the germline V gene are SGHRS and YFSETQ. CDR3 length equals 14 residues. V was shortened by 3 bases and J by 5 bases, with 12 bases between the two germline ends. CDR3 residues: CASSWTMGDNEQFF. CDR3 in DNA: TGCGCCAGCAGCTGGACTATGGGGGACAATGAGCAGTTCTTC.

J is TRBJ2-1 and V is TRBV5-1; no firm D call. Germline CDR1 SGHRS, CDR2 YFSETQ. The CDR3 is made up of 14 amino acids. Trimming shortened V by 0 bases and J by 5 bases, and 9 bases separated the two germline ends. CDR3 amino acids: CASSLAHTNNEQFF. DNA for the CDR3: TGCGCCAGCAGCTTGGCGCACACCAACAATGAGCAGTTCTTC. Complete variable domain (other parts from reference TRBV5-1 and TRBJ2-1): KAGVTQTPRYLIKTRGQQVTLSCSPISGHRSVSWYQQTPGQGLQFLFEYFSETQRNKGNFPGRFSGRQFSNSRSEMNVSTLELGDSALYLCASSLAHTNNEQFFGPGTRLTVL.

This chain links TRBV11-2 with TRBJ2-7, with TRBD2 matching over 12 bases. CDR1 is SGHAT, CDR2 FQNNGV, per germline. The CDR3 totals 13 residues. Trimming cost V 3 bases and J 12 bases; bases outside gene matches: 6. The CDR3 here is CASSLSTSGSPYF. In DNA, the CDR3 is TGTGCCAGCAGCTTGTCGACTAGCGGGAGTCCGTACTTC.

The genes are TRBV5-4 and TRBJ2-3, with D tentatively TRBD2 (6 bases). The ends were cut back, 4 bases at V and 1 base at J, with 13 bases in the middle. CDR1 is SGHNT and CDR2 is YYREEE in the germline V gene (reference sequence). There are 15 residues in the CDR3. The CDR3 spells CASSRSGTGTDTQYF. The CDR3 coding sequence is TGTGCCAGCAGCCGCTCCGGGACTGGCACAGATACGCAGTATTTT.

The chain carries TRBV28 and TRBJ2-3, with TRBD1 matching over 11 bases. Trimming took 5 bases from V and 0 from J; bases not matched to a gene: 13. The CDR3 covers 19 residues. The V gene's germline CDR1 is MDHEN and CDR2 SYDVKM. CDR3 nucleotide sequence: TGTGCCAGCAGTATCGATTTGGGACAGGGGGAATATAGCACAGATACGCAGTATTTT. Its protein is CASSIDLGQGEYSTDTQYF. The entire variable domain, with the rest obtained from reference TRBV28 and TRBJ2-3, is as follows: DVKVTQSSRYLVKRTGEKVFLECVQDMDHENMFWYRQDPGLGLRLIYFSYDVKMKEKGDIPEGYSVSREKKERFSLILESASTNQTSMYLCASSIDLGQGEYSTDTQYFGPGTRLTVL.

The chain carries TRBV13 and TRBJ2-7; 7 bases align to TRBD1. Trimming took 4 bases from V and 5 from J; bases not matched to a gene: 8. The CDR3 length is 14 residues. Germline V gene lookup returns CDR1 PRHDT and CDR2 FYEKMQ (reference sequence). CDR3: CASSSRTGLDEQYF. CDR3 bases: TGTGCCAGCAGCTCAAGGACAGGCTTGGACGAGCAGTACTTC.

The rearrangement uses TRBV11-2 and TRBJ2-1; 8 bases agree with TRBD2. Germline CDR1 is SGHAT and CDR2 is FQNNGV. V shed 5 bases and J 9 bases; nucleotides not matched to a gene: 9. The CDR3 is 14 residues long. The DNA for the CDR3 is TGTGCCAGCAGCAAACCGGGACTAGGGCCTGAGCAGTTCTTC. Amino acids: CASSKPGLGPEQFF.

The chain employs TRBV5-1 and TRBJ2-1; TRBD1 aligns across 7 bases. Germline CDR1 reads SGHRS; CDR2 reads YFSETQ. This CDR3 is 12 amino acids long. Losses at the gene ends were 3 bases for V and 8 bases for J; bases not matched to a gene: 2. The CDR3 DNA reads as TGCGCCAGCAGCTACAGGGGCGATGAGCAGTTCTTC. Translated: CASSYRGDEQFF.

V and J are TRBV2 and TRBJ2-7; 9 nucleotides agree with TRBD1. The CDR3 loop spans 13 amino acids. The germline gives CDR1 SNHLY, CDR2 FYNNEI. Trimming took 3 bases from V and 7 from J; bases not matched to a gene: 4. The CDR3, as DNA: TGTGCCAGCAGTGATGACAGGGGGAGGGAGCAGTACTTC. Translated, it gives CASSDDRGREQYF.

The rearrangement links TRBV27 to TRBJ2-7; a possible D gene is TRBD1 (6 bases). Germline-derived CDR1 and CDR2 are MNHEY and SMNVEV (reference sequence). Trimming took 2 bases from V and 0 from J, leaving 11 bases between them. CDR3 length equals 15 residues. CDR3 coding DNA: TGTGCCAGCAGTTTAGGGCCAGGGGACTCCTACGAGCAGTACTTC. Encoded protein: CASSLGPGDSYEQYF.

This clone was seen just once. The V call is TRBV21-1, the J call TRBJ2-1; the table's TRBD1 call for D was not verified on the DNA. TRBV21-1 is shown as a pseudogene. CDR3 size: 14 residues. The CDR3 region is CARKTGHSYNEQFF. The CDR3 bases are TGTGCCAGGAAGACAGGGCACTCCTACAATGAGCAGTTCTTC.

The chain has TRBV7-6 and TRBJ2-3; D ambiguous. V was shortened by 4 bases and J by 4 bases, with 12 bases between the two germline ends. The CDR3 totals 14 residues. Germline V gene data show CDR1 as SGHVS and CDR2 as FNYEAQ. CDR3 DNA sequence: TGTGCCAGCAGCTCACGACATACAGCAGATACGCAGTATTTT. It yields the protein CASSSRHTADTQYF.

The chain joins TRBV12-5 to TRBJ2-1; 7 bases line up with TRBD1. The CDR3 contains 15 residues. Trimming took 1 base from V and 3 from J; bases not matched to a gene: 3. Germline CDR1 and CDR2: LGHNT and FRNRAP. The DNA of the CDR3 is TGTGCTAGTGGTTTGGGGCAGGGGGTCTACAATGAGCAGTTCTTC. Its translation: CASGLGQGVYNEQFF.